The next 12 T cell receptor beta chains were all read from a single sample in a study of blood T cell repertoires in COVID-19. TCRdb's table, derived via immunoSEQ multiplex PCR, lists solely in-frame clones and lacks some. The sample consists of some 330,000 clones, 88% of them appearing once. Material: PBMCs or T cells enriched from blood (not recorded which). The source of these receptors is a young man who had recovered from COVID-19.

The rearrangement uses TRBV28 and TRBJ1-1; weak D call: TRBD1 (6 bases). Germline values: CDR1 MDHEN, CDR2 SYDVKM. V lost 2 bases, J lost 3 bases, and 13 bases lay in between. The CDR3 length is 15 residues. The CDR3, as DNA: TGTGCCAGCAGTTTAATGGACAGAGGATACACTGAAGCTTTCTTT. This encodes CASSLMDRGYTEAFF.

This rearrangement joins TRBV11-3 to TRBJ1-6; D perhaps matches TRBD1 (6 bases). Germline CDR1 SGHNT, CDR2 YENEEA. CDR3 length equals 16 residues. Trimming took off 4 bases at V and 8 bases at J, with 18 bases between the two ends. The CDR3 bases are TGTGCCAGCAGCTACCGACAGGTCGGATATGATTCACCCCTCCACTTT. Its translation is CASSYRQVGYDSPLHF. Drawing the rest from reference TRBV11-3 and TRBJ1-6, the complete variable domain is EAGVVQSPRYKIIEKKQPVAFWCNPISGHNTLYWYLQNLGQGPELLIRYENEEAVDDSQLPKDRFSAERLKGVDSTLKIQPAELGDSAVYLCASSYRQVGYDSPLHFGNGTRLTVT.

In DNA, the CDR3 is TGTGCCAGCATAAACCATGAAGGGGCAAGCTCCTACAATGAGCAGTTCTTC. Its translation: CASINHEGASSYNEQFF. The rearrangement uses TRBV14 and TRBJ2-1, with TRBD1 as a possible D gene (5 bases). This CDR3 spans 17 amino acids. Trimming took 7 bases from V and 0 from J, leaving 19 bases between them. Germline CDR1 is SGHDN and CDR2 is FVKESK.

The chain carries TRBV28 and TRBJ1-6, with D unclear. V lost 6 bases and J 3 bases, leaving 15 bases between the germline ends. The germline CDR1 and CDR2 sequences are MDHEN and SYDVKM. The CDR3 totals 16 residues. The CDR3 loop reads CASSHLPGDYNSPLHF. The CDR3 region has the DNA TGTGCCAGCAGCCACCTCCCCGGGGACTATAATTCACCCCTCCACTTT. The entire variable domain, with the rest obtained from reference TRBV28 and TRBJ1-6, is as follows: DVKVTQSSRYLVKRTGEKVFLECVQDMDHENMFWYRQDPGLGLRLIYFSYDVKMKEKGDIPEGYSVSREKKERFSLILESASTNQTSMYLCASSHLPGDYNSPLHFGNGTRLTVT.

Written as DNA, the CDR3 is TGTGCCAGCAGCTCCGGGACAGGGGGCAGCGTGAACACTGAAGCTTTCTTT. Amino acids: CASSSGTGGSVNTEAFF. The chain couples TRBV7-2 to TRBJ1-1, with 12 nucleotides matching TRBD1. The J segment lost 0 bases and the V segment lost 4 bases, leaving 6 bases of the junction unmatched. CDR3 length: 17 residues. Per the germline V gene, CDR1 is SGHTA and CDR2 is FQGNSA.

This chain uses TRBV5-1 with TRBJ2-2; the D is unclear. Trimming removed 0 bases at V and 1 base at J, with 7 bases between. The CDR3 is 15 amino acids. Germline-derived CDR1 and CDR2 are SGHRS and YFSETQ. CDR3 region: CASSLGHVNTGELFF. In nucleotides, the CDR3 is TGCGCCAGCAGCTTGGGACACGTGAACACCGGGGAGCTGTTTTTT. Drawing the rest from reference TRBV5-1 and TRBJ2-2, the complete variable domain is KAGVTQTPRYLIKTRGQQVTLSCSPISGHRSVSWYQQTPGQGLQFLFEYFSETQRNKGNFPGRFSGRQFSNSRSEMNVSTLELGDSALYLCASSLGHVNTGELFFGEGSRLTVL.

The rearrangement joins TRBV6-1 to TRBJ1-2; D is undetermined. CDR1 is MNHNS, CDR2 SASEGT, per germline. The ends were cut back, 1 base at V and 5 bases at J, with 8 bases in the middle. This CDR3 comprises 13 residues. This chain's CDR3 is CASSEGTGYGYTF. In nucleotides, the CDR3 is TGTGCCAGCAGTGAAGGGACGGGGTATGGCTACACCTTC.

The rearrangement uses TRBV28 and TRBJ1-4; D may be TRBD1 (6 bases). The CDR3 has 12 amino acids. With 8 bases removed from V and 12 bases from J, the gap between germline ends came to 16 bases. Per germline, CDR1 MDHEN and CDR2 SYDVKM. CDR3 region: CASWDKNGQLFF. The CDR3 DNA reads TGTGCCAGCTGGGACAAAAACGGTCAACTGTTTTTT.

This chain links TRBV25-1 with TRBJ1-1; a possible D gene is TRBD1 (6 bases). Germline CDR1 and CDR2: MGHDK and SYGVNS. The CDR3 runs 15 residues. The V end lost 1 base, the J end lost 1 base, and 10 bases lay between the germline ends. As DNA, the CDR3 is TGTGCCAGCAGTGAATTGACAGGATGGAACACTGAAGCTTTCTTT. This encodes CASSELTGWNTEAFF.

The chain recombines TRBV2 with TRBJ2-7, with 7 bases identical to TRBD2. Trimming at V came to 6 bases and at J to 2 bases, leaving 7 bases not matched to a gene. Looked up from germline, CDR1 is SNHLY and CDR2 is FYNNEI. The CDR3 contains 14 residues. CDR3 sequence (DNA): TGTGCCAGCAGATCCGAGCGGGGAACCTACGAGCAGTACTTC. Translation gives CASRSERGTYEQYF.

CDR3: CASSSYGTEGPNTEAFF. The CDR3 DNA reads as TGTGCCAGCAGTTCCTACGGGACAGAGGGTCCGAACACTGAAGCTTTCTTT. The V gene is TRBV28, the J gene TRBJ1-1; 7 bases are a match to TRBD1. Germline V gene lookup returns CDR1 MDHEN and CDR2 SYDVKM. J gave up 1 base and V 4 bases, and 12 bases lay outside the gene matches. The CDR3 consists of 17 residues. Drawing the rest from reference TRBV28 and TRBJ1-1, the complete variable domain is DVKVTQSSRYLVKRTGEKVFLECVQDMDHENMFWYRQDPGLGLRLIYFSYDVKMKEKGDIPEGYSVSREKKERFSLILESASTNQTSMYLCASSSYGTEGPNTEAFFGQGTRLTVV.

About this clone: Additional DNA sequences in this sample encode the identical CDR3. The rearrangement links TRBV28 to TRBJ2-7, with TRBD1 matching 10 bases. The V gene end was trimmed by 4 bases and the J gene end by 4 bases; junction bases not matched to a gene: 4. The CDR3 is 14 amino acids. Germline CDR1 and CDR2: MDHEN and SYDVKM. CDR3 DNA: TGTGCCAGCAGTTCCGGGACAGGGGTATACGAGCAGTACTTC. Its protein product is CASSSGTGVYEQYF.